These 8 T cell receptor beta chains were all obtained from the same sample, sequenced in a study of T cell responses to AZD1222 COVID-19 vaccine. Some clones are missing from TCRdb's copy, which holds only in-frame ones; the method was immunoSEQ multiplex PCR. In the table there are 90,000 to 150,000 clones, roughly 90% of which are singletons. This specimen was peripheral blood, taken on day 0 of AZD1222 vaccination. These receptors were taken from an adult in good health.

This chain uses TRBV4-3 with TRBJ2-3; 7 bases line up with TRBD1. The CDR3 covers 17 residues. CDR1 is LGHNA and CDR2 is YSLEER in the germline V gene. The ends lost 4 bases at V and 5 bases at J; junction bases unmatched: 15. The CDR3 spells CASSLKPAGQAIDTQYF. The CDR3 DNA reads as TGCGCCAGCAGCCTTAAACCAGCCGGACAGGCAATAGATACGCAGTATTTT.

This clone was seen only once. V gene TRBV19 combines with J gene TRBJ2-7; D is perhaps TRBD1 or TRBD2 (5 bases each). The CDR3 sequence is 14 residues long. The V gene's germline CDR1 is LNHDA and CDR2 SQIVND (reference sequence). Trimming removed 4 bases from V and 7 bases from J, with 17 bases in between. CDR3 loop: CASSRAPGTGEQYF. The CDR3, as DNA: TGTGCCAGTAGTAGGGCCCCGGGGACGGGTGAGCAGTACTTC.

The chain is built from TRBV18 and TRBJ1-1; D gene uncertain. Germline V gives CDR1 KGHSH, CDR2 LQKENI. The CDR3 loop spans 14 amino acids. Trimming took 3 bases from V and 6 from J, leaving 14 bases between them. CDR3 loop: CASSPPPARPEAFF. The CDR3 nucleotides read TGTGCCAGCTCACCCCCCCCTGCGCGCCCTGAAGCTTTCTTT.

The chain employs TRBV11-2 and TRBJ2-7, with TRBD2 matching 8 bases. Germline trimming cut 5 bases from V and 3 bases from J; bases unmatched to any gene: 6. Germline loops: CDR1 SGHAT, CDR2 FQNNGV. The CDR3 loop spans 14 amino acids. CDR3 bases: TGTGCCAGCAGCCCCCTAGCGGGCCTCTACGAGCAGTACTTC. It codes for CASSPLAGLYEQYF.

This clone occurred once. V is TRBV15 and J is TRBJ2-5; 8 positions match TRBD2. Germline V gene data show CDR1 as LNHNV and CDR2 as YYDKDF (reference sequence). The V segment lost 0 bases and the J segment 3 bases; nucleotides outside the gene matches: 6. The CDR3 covers 16 residues. CDR3 DNA: TGTGCCACCAGCAGAGATCGACTAGCGAATAAAGAGACCCAGTACTTC. Translating gives CATSRDRLANKETQYF.

V is TRBV27 and J is TRBJ1-5; TRBD1 matches 8 bases. The CDR3 spans 14 residues. With V trimmed by 5 bases and J by 6 bases, 6 bases remained unmatched. The germline gives CDR1 MNHEY, CDR2 SMNVEV (reference sequence). The CDR3, as DNA: TGTGCCAGCAGTCCTGACAGGGGAAGTCAGCCCCAGCATTTT. Its translation is CASSPDRGSQPQHF.

The chain combines TRBV9 with TRBJ1-1; the D gene is possibly TRBD1 (5 bases). Germline V gene data show CDR1 as SGDLS and CDR2 as YYNGEE. V was trimmed by 7 bases and J by 2 bases, leaving 9 bases between them. This CDR3 spans 12 amino acids. CDR3 sequence: CASEGANTEAFF. The CDR3 DNA reads TGTGCCAGCGAAGGGGCTAACACTGAAGCTTTCTTT.

The chain uses TRBV20-1 and TRBJ2-7; no clear D. The CDR3 length is 11 residues. Trimming removed 1 base from V and 1 base from J, with 2 bases in between. Germline V CDR1 and CDR2: DFQATT, SNEGSKA (reference sequence). CDR3 loop: CSARVSYEQYF. CDR3 sequence (DNA): TGCAGTGCTAGAGTGTCCTACGAGCAGTACTTC.